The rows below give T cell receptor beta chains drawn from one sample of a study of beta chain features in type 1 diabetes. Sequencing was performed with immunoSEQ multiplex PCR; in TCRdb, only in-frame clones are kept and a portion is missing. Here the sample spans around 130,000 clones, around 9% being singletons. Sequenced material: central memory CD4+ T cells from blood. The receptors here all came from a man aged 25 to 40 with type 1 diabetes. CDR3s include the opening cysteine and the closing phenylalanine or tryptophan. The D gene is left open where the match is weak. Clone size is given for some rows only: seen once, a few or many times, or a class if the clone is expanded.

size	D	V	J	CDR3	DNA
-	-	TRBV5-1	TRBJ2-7	CASSLLPGTSEQYF	TGCGCCAGCAGCTTGCTCCCTGGGACTTCTGAGCAGTACTTC
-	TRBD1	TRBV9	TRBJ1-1	CASSPPGQGKNTEAFF	TGTGCCAGCAGCCCCCCGGGACAGGGTAAGAACACTGAAGCTTTCTTT
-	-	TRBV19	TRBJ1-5	CASYLGSGSGQPQHF	TGTGCCAGCTACTTGGGGTCGGGGTCCGGTCAGCCCCAGCATTTT
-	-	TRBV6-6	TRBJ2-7	CASSYSNRGGGEQYF	TGTGCCAGCAGTTACTCGAACAGGGGGGGCGGCGAGCAGTACTTC
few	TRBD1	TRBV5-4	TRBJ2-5	CASSPRTGEETQYF	TGTGCCAGCAGCCCAAGGACAGGGGAAGAGACCCAGTACTTC
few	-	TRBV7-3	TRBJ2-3	CASSRGGSQDTQYF	TGTGCCAGCAGCAGGGGGGGCAGTCAAGATACGCAGTATTTT
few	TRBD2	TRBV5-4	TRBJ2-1	CASSFAGGYNEQFF	TGTGCCAGCAGCTTCGCGGGGGGGTACAATGAGCAGTTCTTC
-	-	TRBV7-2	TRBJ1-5	CASSLEMGSFNQPQHF	TGTGCCAGCAGCTTAGAAATGGGCTCTTTCAATCAGCCCCAGCATTTT
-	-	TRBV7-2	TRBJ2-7	CASSFGERYEQYF	TGTGCCAGCAGCTTTGGGGAGAGATACGAGCAGTACTTC
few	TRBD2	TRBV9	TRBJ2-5	CASSVASGFQETQYF	TGTGCCAGCAGCGTAGCTAGCGGGTTCCAAGAGACCCAGTACTTC
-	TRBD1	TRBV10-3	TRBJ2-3	CAIRLGQGLLDTQYF	TGTGCCATCAGGCTGGGACAGGGGTTGTTGGATACGCAGTATTTT
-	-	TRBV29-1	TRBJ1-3	CSVAPGRGERNTIYF	TGCAGCGTTGCCCCTGGCAGGGGAGAAAGAAACACCATATATTTT
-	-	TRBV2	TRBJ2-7	CASSGGGGQTEQYF	TGTGCCAGCAGTGGGGGCGGAGGGCAGACCGAGCAGTACTTC
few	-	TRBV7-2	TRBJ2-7	CASSSGMVNYEQYF	TGTGCCAGCAGTTCAGGCATGGTTAACTACGAGCAGTACTTC
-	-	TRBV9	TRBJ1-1	CASTTDPQMNTEAFF	TGTGCCAGCACCACCGATCCACAGATGAACACTGAAGCTTTCTTT
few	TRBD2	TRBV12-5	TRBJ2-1	CASGWESTSVEQFF	TGTGCTAGTGGTTGGGAAAGTACTAGCGTTGAGCAGTTCTTC
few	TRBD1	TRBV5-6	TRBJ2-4	CASSSRDSENIQYF	TGTGCCAGCAGCTCTCGGGACAGCGAAAACATTCAGTACTTC
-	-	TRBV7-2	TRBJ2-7	CASSGPVGASYEQYF	TGTGCCAGCAGCGGACCCGTAGGGGCTTCCTACGAGCAGTACTTC
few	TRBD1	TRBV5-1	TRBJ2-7	CASSATGQVPYEQYF	TGCGCCAGCAGCGCTACCGGACAGGTTCCCTACGAGCAGTACTTC
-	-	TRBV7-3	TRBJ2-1	CASSLMSGVYEQFF	TGTGCCAGCAGCTTAATGTCGGGAGTTTATGAGCAGTTCTTC
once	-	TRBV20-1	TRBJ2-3	CSASFNTQYF	TGCAGTGCTAGTTTTAATACGCAGTATTTT
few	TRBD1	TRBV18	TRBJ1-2	CASSPPEKGARRGYTF	TGTGCCAGCTCACCACCTGAGAAGGGGGCGAGGAGGGGCTACACCTTC